The present T cell receptor beta chain was sequenced within a study of CD8 T cells in Susac syndrome. CDR1 and CDR2 (germline): KGHSH, LQKENI. There are 14 residues in the CDR3. V dropped 4 bases and J dropped 2 bases, with 11 bases sitting between them. With random hexamers, reverse transcription was performed on about 0.5 to 1 ug of RNA. Amplification of TCR beta CDR3 spanned 54 Vbeta and 13 Jbeta via immunoSEQ multiplex PCR. TCRdb reprocessed the immunoSEQ multiplex PCR reads via MiXCR and lists one record per CDR3 protein. The top ten clones hold around 0.093% of a sample with approximately 180,000 distinct CDR3 sequences, 95% of them seen once.

This sequence joins TRBV18 and TRBJ1-1; no reliable D call. This TCR derives from a human donor with multiple sclerosis. The sequenced sample was CD4+ T cells from PBMCs. The chain's CDR3 is CASSQQQSNTEAFF. Here the CDR3 DNA reads TGTGCCAGCTCACAACAACAGAGTAACACTGAAGCTTTCTTT.